This TCR beta chain emerged from a study of T-cell reconstitution after alpha-beta-depleted transplantation in children. The ends were cut back, 3 bases at V and 7 bases at J, with 12 bases in the middle. Germline assignment: CDR1 DFQATT and CDR2 SNEGSKA (reference sequence). CDR3 size: 12 residues. Details on this clonotype: Its antigen is currently unknown.

The TCRbeta library was prepared with unique molecular identifiers. TCRdb called the PCR reads again in MiXCR, with one record for every CDR3 protein. The sample shows some 260,000 distinct CDR3 sequences, 20% to 30% of them seen only once. General study findings and limits: Recipient T cells and thymic progenitors that survived gave rise to the high TCRbeta diversity observed at day 60 in some patients. As was reported, about two months after transplant, alpha-beta T cells came from several hundred expanded graft clones. At the one-year point after transplant, T-cell counts and TCRbeta diversity were found to come mostly from T cells that had been newly produced.

Here the sequenced sample was PBMCs, mostly from graft donor cells, taken 360 days after TCRalphabeta/CD19-depleted stem cell transplant. This clonotype was obtained from a female patient younger than 10 who had a stem cell transplant for congenital amegakaryocytic thrombocytopenia, so the T cells may come from the graft donor. The genes are TRBV20-1 and TRBJ1-2; unclear D gene. CDR3 protein: CSARAVPGGYTF. The CDR3, as DNA: TGCAGTGCTAGGGCCGTTCCAGGTGGCTACACCTTC.